This T cell receptor beta chain appears in the sequencing data of a study of early T cells in non-severe SARS-CoV-2 infection. This clonotype was detected ten times or more. TCRdb reprocessed the 5' RACE reads via MiXCR and lists one record per CDR3 protein. The sample yields 75,000 to 100,000 distinct CDR3 sequences, around 17% seen once. CDR1 is WNHNN and CDR2 is SYGVQD in the germline V gene (reference sequence). V was clipped by 6 bases and J by 0 bases, with 5 bases between them. The CDR3 loop spans 13 amino acids. This chain connects TRBV10-1 to TRBJ2-2; D is unresolved. Sequences were obtained from whole blood. The TCR sequence derives from an adult who was a healthcare worker with PCR-confirmed SARS-CoV-2 infection or an uninfected control (not recorded which). The CDR3 sequence is CASRAPNTGELFF. The CDR3 coding sequence is TGCGCCAGCAGAGCTCCGAACACCGGGGAGCTGTTTTTT.